This T cell receptor beta chain appears in the sequencing data of a study of CXCR3-negative and CXCR3-positive naive CD8 T cells. Whole-study context: The TRB read total, about 135 million, broke down to about 1.5 +/- 0.3 million reads per library. Study-level findings and limits: Compared with CXCR3-negative naive cells, CXCR3-positive naive cells showed more hydrophobic TRB CDR3s. Cryopreservation partially lowered CXCR3 expression, so most assays used fresh PBMCs. Memory CD8+ T cell repertoires were far less diverse than both naive subsets. With respect to TRBV-TRBJ usage, naive CXCR3-negative and CXCR3-positive cells were similar; memory differed.

A remark on this clonotype: Its antigen remains unknown.

TRB cDNA was prepared as libraries by UMI-labeled 5' RACE. No DNA is given; TCRdb re-called the 5' RACE reads and lists each CDR3 protein once. The sample yields 80,000 to 100,000 distinct CDR3 sequences, of which the top ten take up 0.82%. The CDR3 extends over 13 amino acids. Germline CDR1 reads SQVTM; CDR2 reads ANQGSEA. Sequences were obtained from naive CXCR3+ CD8+ T cells from blood. Subset reported: CD45RO-CCR7+CD27+CD95- naive CD8+ T cells expressing CXCR3 (TNR3+). This receptor was obtained from a human donor in good health. Some clones in this sample may be carry-over from other donors' samples. The rearrangement links TRBV29-1 to TRBJ1-2; lacking DNA, the TRBD1 call made by TCRdb goes unchecked. CDR3: CSVIPPGVSGYTF.